A selection of T cell receptor beta chains follows, all from one sample in a study of blood T cell repertoires in COVID-19. The method was immunoSEQ multiplex PCR; TCRdb's version includes in-frame clones alone and lacks a portion of them. The table lists about 45,000 clones, 75% to 85% of them singletons. The specimen sequenced was peripheral blood. These receptor sequences come from a man older than 75 in a cohort sampled during active COVID-19. The CDR3 runs from the conserved cysteine through the conserved F or W. The D gene is left open where the match is weak. Expanded clones are given a class, and other clones once, few, many or no size at all.

D gene | J gene | V gene | clone size | CDR3 DNA | CDR3 protein
TRBD1 | TRBJ2-3 | TRBV29-1 | NA | TGCAGCGCCAAGACAGGGGCAGATACGCAGTATTTT | CSAKTGADTQYF
NA | TRBJ2-7 | TRBV11-3 | NA | TGTGCCAGCAGCTTAGACAGTAACTACGAGCAGTACTTC | CASSLDSNYEQYF
NA | TRBJ1-1 | TRBV10-2 | NA | TGCGCCAGCAGTGAACAGGGATTCACTGAAGCTTTCTTT | CASSEQGFTEAFF
NA | TRBJ2-1 | TRBV27 | NA | TGTGCCAGCAGTTCTCGGGGCAGGGGATATGAGCAGTTCTTC | CASSSRGRGYEQFF
NA | TRBJ2-7 | TRBV15 | NA | TGTGCCACCAGCAGAGATAGCTCCTACGAGCAGTACTTC | CATSRDSSYEQYF
NA | TRBJ1-5 | TRBV18 | once | TGTGCCAGCTCACCTACAGGGAAGGGTCAGCCCCAGCATTTT | CASSPTGKGQPQHF
NA | TRBJ1-1 | TRBV7-8 | NA | TGTGCCAGCAGGGGCGGGATGAACACTGAAGCTTTCTTT | CASRGGMNTEAFF
TRBD2 | TRBJ2-3 | TRBV27 | NA | TGTGCCAGCAGCCCCCGACTAGCGGGAGGGTCTTATCCAGATACGCAGTATTTT | CASSPRLAGGSYPDTQYF
NA | TRBJ1-4 | TRBV7-9 | NA | TGTGCCAGCAGCTATCAGGATAATGAAAAACTGTTTTTT | CASSYQDNEKLFF
TRBD2 | TRBJ2-1 | TRBV29-1 | NA | TGCAGCGTTGCTAGCGGGAGTGCGTTCAATGAGCAGTTCTTC | CSVASGSAFNEQFF
NA | TRBJ1-2 | TRBV2 | NA | TGTGCCAGCACCCCCAGGGGCAGGGTAACGGGCTACACCTTC | CASTPRGRVTGYTF
TRBD2 | TRBJ2-1 | TRBV4-1 | NA | TGCGCCAGCAGCCAATTTCTAGCGGCTTTAAGGGAGCAGTTCTTC | CASSQFLAALREQFF
NA | TRBJ2-7 | TRBV5-4 | NA | TGTGCCAGCAGCTTGGAGCCCCTCGGGGGCTACGAGCAGTACTTC | CASSLEPLGGYEQYF
NA | TRBJ2-2 | TRBV6-5 | NA | TGTGCCTGCCGCCGAACCGGGGAGAACACCGGGGAGCTGTTTTTT | CACRRTGENTGELFF
NA | TRBJ2-7 | TRBV29-1 | NA | TGCAGCGTTGAAACTACCCCCTACGAGCAGTACTTC | CSVETTPYEQYF
NA | TRBJ1-4 | TRBV3-1/TRBV3-2 | NA | TGTGCCAGCAGCCAAAGGCGGGATAATGAAAAACTGTTTTTT | CASSQRRDNEKLFF
TRBD1 | TRBJ1-3 | TRBV18 | NA | TGTGCCAGCTCACCAACAGGGGGAGGAAACACCATATATTTT | CASSPTGGGNTIYF
NA | TRBJ2-7 | TRBV9 | NA | TGTGCCAGCAGCGCACAGGGTGGGCTCGACGAGCAGTACTTC | CASSAQGGLDEQYF
NA | TRBJ1-1 | TRBV10-3 | NA | TGTGCCACTCGGGAGGACACTGAAGCTTTCTTT | CATREDTEAFF
NA | TRBJ1-2 | TRBV10-1 | medium-sized | TGCGCCAGCAGTGCAAGGGGCTGGGGCTACACCTTC | CASSARGWGYTF
TRBD1 | TRBJ2-1 | TRBV19 | NA | TGTGCCAGTAGTGAAACAGGGGGTATCAGACAGTTCTTC | CASSETGGIRQFF
TRBD1 | TRBJ2-5 | TRBV7-2 | NA | TGTGCCAGCAGCCTAGCCCGAGACAGGGGCAAGGAGGGGACCCAGTACTTC | CASSLARDRGKEGTQYF
NA | TRBJ1-2 | TRBV30 | NA | TGTGCCTGGAGCCCCCCGGCGGGAAGGAGCTATGGCTACACCTTC | CAWSPPAGRSYGYTF
NA | TRBJ2-7 | TRBV5-1 | NA | TGCGCCAGGGGGCCCAGCCGTAAACACGAGCAGTACTTC | CARGPSRKHEQYF
NA | TRBJ2-5 | TRBV7-3 | NA | TGTGCCAGCAGCTTATCTCTGCAAGAGACCCAGTACTTC | CASSLSLQETQYF
NA | TRBJ1-2 | TRBV28 | NA | TGTGCCAGCAGTTTGCTTACAGGGACAAGTAATGGCTACACCTTC | CASSLLTGTSNGYTF
NA | TRBJ2-5 | TRBV7-9 | NA | TGTGCCAGCACCATATCACAGGGTCTAACCCAGTACTTC | CASTISQGLTQYF
TRBD1 | TRBJ1-1 | TRBV7-2 | NA | TGTGCCAGCAGCCCCCGGACAGGGGGCATGAGAATGAACACTGAAGCTTTCTTT | CASSPRTGGMRMNTEAFF
TRBD2 | TRBJ2-1 | TRBV11-3 | NA | TGTGCCAGCAGCGTCCGAGGGACTAGCGGGATGAATGAGCAGTTCTTC | CASSVRGTSGMNEQFF
TRBD2 | TRBJ2-5 | TRBV5-6 | NA | TGTGCCAGCAGCTTGTTAGCGGGAAGACAAGAGACCCAGTACTTC | CASSLLAGRQETQYF
TRBD1 | TRBJ1-2 | TRBV11-2 | NA | TGTGCCAGCAGCTCGAGGGCCGGGGACAGGGGGCGAGGCTACACCTTC | CASSSRAGDRGRGYTF
NA | TRBJ2-1 | TRBV30 | NA | TGTGCCTGGGGGCGAGCAGGGGTCAATGAGCAGTTCTTC | CAWGRAGVNEQFF
TRBD1 | TRBJ2-7 | TRBV7-8 | NA | TGTGCCAGCAGCTTAGCGAGGGCAGGGGGCTCCTACGAGCAGTACTTC | CASSLARAGGSYEQYF
NA | TRBJ1-2 | TRBV27 | few | TGTGCCAGCAGTCTTTCCACTAGGGACCGGGGACTAGCGTATGGCTACACCTTC | CASSLSTRDRGLAYGYTF
NA | TRBJ1-1 | TRBV5-8 | NA | TGTGCCAGCAGCTTGACAGGTAGAAGTGAAGCTTTCTTT | CASSLTGRSEAFF
NA | TRBJ1-4 | TRBV18 | NA | TGTGCCAGCTCTCCAAAGGGGCTCTCTAATGAAAAACTGTTTTTT | CASSPKGLSNEKLFF
NA | TRBJ2-7 | TRBV5-1 | NA | TGCGCCAGTCGAATAACTCCCACCGAATACGAGCAGTACTTC | CASRITPTEYEQYF
TRBD1 | TRBJ2-7 | TRBV4-1 | few | TGCGCCAGCCCCCGGGACAGGGGACACGAGCAGTACTTC | CASPRDRGHEQYF
NA | TRBJ1-5 | TRBV11-2 | NA | TGTGCCAGCAGCCAGATTAGGGGCAACAATCAGCCCCAGCATTTT | CASSQIRGNNQPQHF
NA | TRBJ1-6 | TRBV4-1 | NA | TGCGCCAGCAGCCTAGAGGCGAACAGGGCCTCGCCCCTCCACTTT | CASSLEANRASPLHF
NA | TRBJ2-7 | TRBV12-3/TRBV12-4 | NA | TGTGCCAGCGGGATAGCGGTGTACGAGCAGTACTTC | CASGIAVYEQYF
TRBD1 | TRBJ2-3 | TRBV4-2 | NA | TGTGCCAGCAGCCGGGCGGACAGGGAGGAGGCAGATACGCAGTATTTT | CASSRADREEADTQYF
NA | TRBJ1-1 | TRBV9 | NA | TGTGCCAGCAGCGCTGGGGCGGGGGGGCTATACGCTGAAGCTTTCTTT | CASSAGAGGLYAEAFF
NA | TRBJ1-2 | TRBV5-1 | few | TGCGCCAGCAGCTTGAGTGGGGGGAAGGGCTATGGCTACACCTTC | CASSLSGGKGYGYTF
TRBD1 | TRBJ1-1 | TRBV5-4 | NA | TGTGCCAGCAGCGTGACAGGGTCGGCTGAAGCTTTCTTT | CASSVTGSAEAFF